What follows is one T cell receptor (beta chain) and its context. This specimen belongs to a study of blood T cells in healthy people across ages. About the research overall: Template switching recovered approximately one barcoded beta molecule for every two T cells.

Trimming removed 6 bases from V and 0 bases from J, with 9 bases in between. This CDR3 region has 14 residues. CDR1 is SNHLY and CDR2 is FYNNEI in the germline V gene. Primers used in a second PCR of about 7 to 12 cycles were a sample-barcoded 5' primer and a J-beta primer mix. TCRdb analysed the 5' RACE reads with MiXCR anew, one entry per CDR3 protein. The table lists roughly 1.5 million distinct CDR3 sequences, 42% of them singletons, with over 3.5% in the top ten. The receptor's source is a woman aged 18 to 35 in good health. The rearrangement joins TRBV2 to TRBJ1-3, with no clear D. The specimen was blood. The CDR3 DNA reads as TGTGCCAGCAGGCTACAGAGCTCTGGAAACACCATATATTTT. It yields the protein CASRLQSSGNTIYF.